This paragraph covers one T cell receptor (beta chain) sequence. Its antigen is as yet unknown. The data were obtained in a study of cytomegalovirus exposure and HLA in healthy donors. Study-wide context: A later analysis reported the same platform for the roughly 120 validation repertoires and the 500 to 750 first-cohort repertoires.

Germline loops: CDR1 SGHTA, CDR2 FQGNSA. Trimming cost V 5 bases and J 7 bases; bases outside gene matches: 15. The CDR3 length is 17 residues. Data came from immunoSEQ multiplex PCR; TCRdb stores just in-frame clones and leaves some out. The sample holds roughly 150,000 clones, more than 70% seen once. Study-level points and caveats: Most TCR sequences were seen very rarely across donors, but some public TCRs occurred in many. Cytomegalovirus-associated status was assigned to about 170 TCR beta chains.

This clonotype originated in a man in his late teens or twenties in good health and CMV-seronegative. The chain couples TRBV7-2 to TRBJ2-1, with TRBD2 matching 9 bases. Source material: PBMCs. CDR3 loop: CASSTLGGGLAGNEQFF. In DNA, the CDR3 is TGTGCCAGCAGCACCTTGGGCGGGGGACTAGCAGGAAATGAGCAGTTCTTC.